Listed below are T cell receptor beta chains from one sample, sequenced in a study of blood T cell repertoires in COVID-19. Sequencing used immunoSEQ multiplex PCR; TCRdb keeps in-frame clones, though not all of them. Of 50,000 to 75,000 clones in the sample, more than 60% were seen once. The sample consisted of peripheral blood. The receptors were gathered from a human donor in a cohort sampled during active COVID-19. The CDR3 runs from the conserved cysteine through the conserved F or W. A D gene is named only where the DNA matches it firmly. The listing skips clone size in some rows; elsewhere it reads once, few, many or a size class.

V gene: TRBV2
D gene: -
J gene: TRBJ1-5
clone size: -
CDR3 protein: CASSPGQSHGQPQHF
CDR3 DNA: TGTGCCAGCAGCCCCGGACAGTCCCACGGTCAGCCCCAGCATTTT

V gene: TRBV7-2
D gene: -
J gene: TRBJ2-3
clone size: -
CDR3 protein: CASRDPGGTDTQYF
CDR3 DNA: TGTGCCAGCAGGGACCCAGGGGGCACAGATACGCAGTATTTT

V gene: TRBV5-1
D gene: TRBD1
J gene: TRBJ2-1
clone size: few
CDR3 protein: CASSRTRQGIGNEQFF
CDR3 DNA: TGCGCCAGCAGCCGAACGAGACAGGGAATAGGGAATGAGCAGTTCTTC

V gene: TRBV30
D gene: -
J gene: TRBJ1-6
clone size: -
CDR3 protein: CACEGVAYNSPLHF
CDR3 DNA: TGTGCCTGTGAGGGGGTCGCCTATAATTCACCCCTCCACTTT

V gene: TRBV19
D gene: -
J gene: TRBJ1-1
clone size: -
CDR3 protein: CASRLGTAVLNTEAFF
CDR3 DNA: TGTGCCAGTAGATTAGGGACTGCCGTTCTGAACACTGAAGCTTTCTTT

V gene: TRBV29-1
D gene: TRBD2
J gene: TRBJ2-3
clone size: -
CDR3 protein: CSVERGGTPSTDTQYF
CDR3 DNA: TGCAGCGTTGAGCGGGGGGGCACTCCTAGCACAGATACGCAGTATTTT

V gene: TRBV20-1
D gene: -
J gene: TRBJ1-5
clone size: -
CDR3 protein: CSASDQVSNQPQHF
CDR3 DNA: TGCAGTGCTAGTGATCAGGTCAGCAATCAGCCCCAGCATTTT

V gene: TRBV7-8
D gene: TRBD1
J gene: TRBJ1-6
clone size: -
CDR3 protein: CASSLGETGVYSPLHF
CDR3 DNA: TGTGCCAGCAGCTTAGGAGAGACAGGGGTTTACTCACCCCTCCACTTT

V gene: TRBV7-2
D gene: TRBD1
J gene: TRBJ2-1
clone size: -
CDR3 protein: CASSLDRSSYNEQFF
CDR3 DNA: TGTGCCAGCAGCTTGGACAGGAGCTCCTACAATGAGCAGTTCTTC

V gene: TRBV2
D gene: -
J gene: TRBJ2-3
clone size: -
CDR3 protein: CASSASSVSTDTQYF
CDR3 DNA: TGTGCCAGCAGCGCGTCTAGCGTGAGCACAGATACGCAGTATTTT

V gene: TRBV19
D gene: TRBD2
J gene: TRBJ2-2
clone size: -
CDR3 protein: CASSFFSGAGELFF
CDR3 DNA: TGTGCCAGTAGTTTTTTCAGCGGGGCCGGGGAGCTGTTTTTT

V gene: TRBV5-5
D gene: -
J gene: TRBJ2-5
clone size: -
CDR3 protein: CASSLGAAETQYF
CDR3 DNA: TGTGCCAGCAGCCTTGGGGCGGCAGAGACCCAGTACTTC

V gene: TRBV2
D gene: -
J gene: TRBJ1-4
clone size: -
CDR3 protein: CASRRRESRVF
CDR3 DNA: TGTGCCAGCAGGAGGCGGGAAAGCAGGGTTTTT

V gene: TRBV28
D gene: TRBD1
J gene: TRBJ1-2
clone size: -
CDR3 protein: CASRGQGTNYGYTF
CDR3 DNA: TGTGCCAGCAGGGGACAGGGAACTAACTATGGCTACACCTTC

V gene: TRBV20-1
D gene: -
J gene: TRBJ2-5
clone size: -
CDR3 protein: CSVGVETQYF
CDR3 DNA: TGCAGTGTAGGAGTGGAGACCCAGTACTTC

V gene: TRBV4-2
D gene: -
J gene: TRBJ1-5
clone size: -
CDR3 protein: CASSQVSGRRNQPQHF
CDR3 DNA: TGTGCCAGCAGCCAAGTTTCTGGCCGGCGGAATCAGCCCCAGCATTTT

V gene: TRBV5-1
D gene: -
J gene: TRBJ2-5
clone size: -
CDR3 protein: CASADRPGETQYF
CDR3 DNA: TGCGCCAGCGCTGACAGGCCTGGAGAGACCCAGTACTTC

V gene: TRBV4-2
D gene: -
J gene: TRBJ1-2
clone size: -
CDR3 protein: CASSPAVADYGYTF
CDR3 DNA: TGTGCCAGCAGCCCTGCCGTGGCGGACTATGGCTACACCTTC

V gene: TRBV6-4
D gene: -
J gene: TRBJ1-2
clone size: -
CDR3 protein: CASSPPGGKMYGYTF
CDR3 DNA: TGTGCCAGCAGTCCCCCCGGAGGCAAGATGTATGGCTACACCTTC

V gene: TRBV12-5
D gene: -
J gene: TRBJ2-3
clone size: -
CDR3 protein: CASGLTSTDTQYF
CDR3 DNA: TGTGCTAGTGGTTTGACTAGCACAGATACGCAGTATTTT

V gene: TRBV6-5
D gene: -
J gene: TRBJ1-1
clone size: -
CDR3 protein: CASSSSGEAFF
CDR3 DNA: TGTGCCAGCAGTTCGTCCGGGGAAGCTTTCTTT

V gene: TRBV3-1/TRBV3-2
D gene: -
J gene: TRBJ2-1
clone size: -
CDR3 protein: CASSQDPGGGPYNEQFF
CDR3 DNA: TGTGCCAGCAGCCAAGATCCTGGGGGGGGCCCCTACAATGAGCAGTTCTTC

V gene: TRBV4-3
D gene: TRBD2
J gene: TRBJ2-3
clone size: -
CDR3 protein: CASSQVGGVGDTQYF
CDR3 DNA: TGCGCCAGCAGCCAAGTTGGGGGGGTTGGGGATACGCAGTATTTT

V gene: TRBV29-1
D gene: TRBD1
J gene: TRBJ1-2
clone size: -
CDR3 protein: CSAARTGTGHGYTF
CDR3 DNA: TGCAGCGCCGCACGGACAGGCACAGGACATGGCTACACCTTC

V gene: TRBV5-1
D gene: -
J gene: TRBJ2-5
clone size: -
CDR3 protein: CASSGMGQQETQYF
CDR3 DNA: TGCGCCAGCAGCGGAATGGGGCAACAAGAGACCCAGTACTTC

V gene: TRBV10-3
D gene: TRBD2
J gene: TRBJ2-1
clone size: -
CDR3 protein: CAIRTGGGRNEQFF
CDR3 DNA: TGTGCCATCAGAACGGGGGGGGGCCGGAATGAGCAGTTCTTC

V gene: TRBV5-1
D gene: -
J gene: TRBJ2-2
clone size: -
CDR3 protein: CASRSGTNTGELFF
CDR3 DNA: TGCGCCAGCCGCTCAGGGACAAACACCGGGGAGCTGTTTTTT

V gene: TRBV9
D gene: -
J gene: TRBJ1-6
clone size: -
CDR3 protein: CASSVATQAAGSPLHF
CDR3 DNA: TGTGCCAGCAGCGTAGCTACGCAGGCTGCCGGATCACCCCTCCACTTT

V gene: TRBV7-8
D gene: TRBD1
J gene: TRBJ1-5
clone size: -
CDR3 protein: CASAGQGANQPQHF
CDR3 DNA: TGTGCCAGCGCGGGACAGGGGGCAAATCAGCCCCAGCATTTT

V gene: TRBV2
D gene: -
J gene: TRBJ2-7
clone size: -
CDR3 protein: CASTPSGEYEQYF
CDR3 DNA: TGTGCCAGCACCCCGTCGGGGGAGTACGAGCAGTACTTC

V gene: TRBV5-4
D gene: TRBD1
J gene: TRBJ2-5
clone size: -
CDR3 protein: CASSLPGTGGQETQYF
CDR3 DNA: TGTGCCAGCAGCTTGCCCGGGACAGGAGGCCAAGAGACCCAGTACTTC

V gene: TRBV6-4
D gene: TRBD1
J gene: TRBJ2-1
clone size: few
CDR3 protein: CASSDSQGAVHEQFF
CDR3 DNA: TGTGCCAGCAGTGACTCCCAGGGGGCTGTCCATGAGCAGTTCTTC

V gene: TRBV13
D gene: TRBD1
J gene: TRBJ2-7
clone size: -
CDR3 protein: CASSLTGVLVNEQYF
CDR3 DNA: TGTGCCAGCAGCTTGACAGGGGTTTTGGTTAACGAGCAGTACTTC

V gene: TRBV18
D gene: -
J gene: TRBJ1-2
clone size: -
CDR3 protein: CASSPGQGTYGYTF
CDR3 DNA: TGTGCCAGCTCACCGGGGCAGGGAACCTACGGCTACACCTTC

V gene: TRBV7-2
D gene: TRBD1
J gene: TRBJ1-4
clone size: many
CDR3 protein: CASSNTGVSGEKLFF
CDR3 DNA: TGTGCCAGCAGCAATACAGGGGTTAGTGGTGAAAAACTGTTTTTT

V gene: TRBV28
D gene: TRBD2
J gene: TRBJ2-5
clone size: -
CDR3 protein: CASSTSGRETQYF
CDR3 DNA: TGTGCCAGCAGTACTAGCGGGCGGGAGACCCAGTACTTC

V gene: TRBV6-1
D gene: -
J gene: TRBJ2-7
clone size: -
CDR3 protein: CASSDTGSLYEQYF
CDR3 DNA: TGTGCCAGCAGTGACACAGGGTCCCTCTACGAGCAGTACTTC

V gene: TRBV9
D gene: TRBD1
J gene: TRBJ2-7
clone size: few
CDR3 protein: CASSATGTGNYEQYF
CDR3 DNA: TGTGCCAGCAGCGCCACCGGGACAGGGAACTACGAGCAGTACTTC

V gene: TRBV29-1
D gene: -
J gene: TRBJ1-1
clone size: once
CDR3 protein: CSASVNTEAFF
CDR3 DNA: TGCAGCGCTTCAGTCAACACTGAAGCTTTCTTT

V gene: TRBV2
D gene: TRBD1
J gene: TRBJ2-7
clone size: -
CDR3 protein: CASSAGTGLREQYF
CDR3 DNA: TGTGCCAGCAGTGCCGGGACAGGGCTTCGGGAGCAGTACTTC

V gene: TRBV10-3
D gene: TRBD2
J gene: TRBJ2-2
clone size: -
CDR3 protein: CAIKGGGNTGELFF
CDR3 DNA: TGTGCCATCAAAGGCGGGGGGAACACCGGGGAGCTGTTTTTT

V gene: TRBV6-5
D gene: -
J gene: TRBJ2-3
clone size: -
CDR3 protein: CASSQVYSDTQYF
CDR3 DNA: TGTGCCAGCAGTCAGGTGTACTCAGATACGCAGTATTTT

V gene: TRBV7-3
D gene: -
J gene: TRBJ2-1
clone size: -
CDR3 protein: CASSPHNTYNEQFF
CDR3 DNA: TGTGCCAGCAGCCCCCACAACACCTACAATGAGCAGTTCTTC

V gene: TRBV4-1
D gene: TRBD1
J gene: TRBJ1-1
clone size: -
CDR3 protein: CASSQIGQGTMNTEAFF
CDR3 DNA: TGCGCCAGCAGCCAAATCGGACAGGGGACCATGAACACTGAAGCTTTCTTT

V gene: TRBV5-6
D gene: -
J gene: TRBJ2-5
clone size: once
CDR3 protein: CASSPRGSGETQYF
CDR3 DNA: TGTGCCAGCAGCCCCCGGGGGTCGGGCGAGACCCAGTACTTC

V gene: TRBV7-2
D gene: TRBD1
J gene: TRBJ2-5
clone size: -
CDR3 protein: CASSLAGTGERETQYF
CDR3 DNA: TGTGCCAGCAGCTTAGCCGGGACAGGGGAGAGAGAGACCCAGTACTTC

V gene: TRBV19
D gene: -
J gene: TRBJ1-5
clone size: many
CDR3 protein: CAGGAGYSNQPQHF
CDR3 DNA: TGTGCCGGAGGGGCGGGTTATAGCAATCAGCCCCAGCATTTT

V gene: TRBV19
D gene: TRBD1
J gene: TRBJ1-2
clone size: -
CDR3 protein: CASSNTGANYGYTF
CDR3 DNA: TGTGCCAGTAGTAATACAGGGGCTAACTATGGCTACACCTTC

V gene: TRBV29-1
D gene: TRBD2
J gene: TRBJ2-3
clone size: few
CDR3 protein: CSGSGVNTDTQYF
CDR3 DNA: TGCAGCGGTAGCGGGGTGAACACAGATACGCAGTATTTT

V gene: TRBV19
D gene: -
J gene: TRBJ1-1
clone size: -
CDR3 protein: CASSILRLKGVNTEAFF
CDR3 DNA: TGTGCCAGTAGTATCCTGCGGTTGAAGGGGGTGAACACTGAAGCTTTCTTT

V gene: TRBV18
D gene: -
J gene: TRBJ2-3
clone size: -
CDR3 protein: CASSPPRTGVSTDTQYF
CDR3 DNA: TGTGCCAGCTCACCACCTAGAACGGGGGTTAGCACAGATACGCAGTATTTT

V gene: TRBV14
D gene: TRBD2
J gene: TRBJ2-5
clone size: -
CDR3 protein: CASSQGRPGLLKETQYF
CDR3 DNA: TGTGCCAGCAGCCAAGGACGTCCGGGACTACTGAAAGAGACCCAGTACTTC

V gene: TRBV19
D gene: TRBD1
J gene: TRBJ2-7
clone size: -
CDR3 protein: CASGGTGARHEQYF
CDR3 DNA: TGTGCCAGCGGAGGGACAGGGGCCCGACACGAGCAGTACTTC

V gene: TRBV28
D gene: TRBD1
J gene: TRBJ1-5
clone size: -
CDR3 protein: CASVGQGADQPQHF
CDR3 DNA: TGTGCCAGCGTAGGACAGGGGGCAGATCAGCCCCAGCATTTT

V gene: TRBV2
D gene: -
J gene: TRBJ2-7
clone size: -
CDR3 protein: CASSNLGLLGEQYF
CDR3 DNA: TGTGCCAGCAGTAACCTCGGACTCCTGGGGGAGCAGTACTTC

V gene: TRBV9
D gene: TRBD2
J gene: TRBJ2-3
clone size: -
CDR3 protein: CASSLSGVSTDTQYF
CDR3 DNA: TGTGCCAGCAGCCTTAGCGGGGTTAGCACAGATACGCAGTATTTT

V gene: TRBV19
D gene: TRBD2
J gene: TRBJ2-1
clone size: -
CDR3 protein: CASSSGLASFHNEQFF
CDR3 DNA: TGTGCCAGTAGTTCTGGACTAGCCTCATTCCATAATGAGCAGTTCTTC

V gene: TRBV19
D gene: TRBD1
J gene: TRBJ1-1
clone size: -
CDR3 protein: CASSIRRDRGEAFF
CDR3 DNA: TGTGCCAGTAGTATACGACGGGACAGGGGTGAAGCTTTCTTT

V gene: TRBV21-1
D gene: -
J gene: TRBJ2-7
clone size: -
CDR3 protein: CASRKRRTGKLYEQYF
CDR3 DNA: TGTGCCAGCAGAAAGCGACGGACAGGAAAGCTTTACGAGCAGTACTTC